These 14 T cell receptor beta chains were all obtained from the same sample, sequenced in a study of cytomegalovirus exposure and HLA in healthy donors. Use of 60 Vbeta and 13 Jbeta primers characterized the PCR. The data were produced by immunoSEQ multiplex PCR, yet TCRdb's version contains in-frame clones alone and is incomplete. The data show about 150,000 clones, approximately 78% seen once. Sequencing was performed on PBMCs. Receptor source: a man aged 40-55 years in good health and CMV-seropositive.

The gene calls are TRBV28 and TRBJ2-5; 8 bases are shared with TRBD1. Judging by the DNA end, TRBJ2-7 fits better; the J call may be wrong. Per germline, CDR1 MDHEN and CDR2 SYDVKM. The CDR3 runs to 15 residues. CDR3 nucleotide sequence: TGTGCCAGCAGTCTTTGGACAGGGAGAGCCTACGAGCAGTACTTC. This sequence encodes CASSLWTGRAYEQYF.

This clone was observed once. The rearrangement links TRBV11-2 to TRBJ2-7, with 7 bases fitting TRBD1. V shed 2 bases and J 3 bases; nucleotides not matched to a gene: 7. The CDR3 extends over 15 amino acids. CDR1 is SGHAT, CDR2 FQNNGV, per germline. CDR3 in amino acids: CASSLWGQTVYEQYF. CDR3 bases: TGTGCCAGCAGCTTATGGGGACAGACGGTCTACGAGCAGTACTTC.

The V and J genes are TRBV19 and TRBJ2-1, with 10 bases identical to TRBD2. Germline lookup yields CDR1 LNHDA and CDR2 SQIVND (reference sequence). The CDR3 length is 15 residues. V trimming: 5 bases; J trimming: 8 bases; junction bases outside the gene matches: 9. The CDR3 DNA sequence: TGTGCCAGTAGTCCAAGGGGGACTAGCGAGGATGAGCAGTTCTTC. Residues: CASSPRGTSEDEQFF.

As regards this clone: Other DNA sequences within the sample encode an identical CDR3. The chain has TRBV7-8 and TRBJ2-7; no clear D. The V and J ends lost 2 bases and 3 bases respectively, with 2 bases between them. This CDR3 is built from 11 residues. Germline lookup yields CDR1 SGHVS and CDR2 FQNEAQ. The chain's CDR3 is CASSLRYEQYF. The DNA for the CDR3 is TGTGCCAGCAGCTTACGCTACGAGCAGTACTTC.

The chain uses TRBV21-1 and TRBJ2-2; the table names TRBD1, a call not compared with the DNA. TRBV21-1 is tagged as a pseudogene. The CDR3 spans 16 residues. CDR3 region: CASGVRTGANTGELFF. CDR3 in DNA: TGTGCCAGCGGAGTTCGGACAGGGGCCAACACCGGGGAGCTGTTTTTT.

V is TRBV11-1 and J is TRBJ2-3, with D uncertain. Looked up from germline, CDR1 is SGHAT and CDR2 is FQDESV (reference sequence). This CDR3 has 13 amino acids. The V gene lost 1 base and the J gene lost 5 bases, with 7 bases spanning the gap. For the CDR3, the DNA is TGTGCCAGCAGCTTAGGAGAGTTAGATACGCAGTATTTT. Protein sequence: CASSLGELDTQYF.

The chain is built from TRBV4-3 and TRBJ2-5, with 9 positions matching TRBD1. The germline V gene encodes CDR1 LGHNA and CDR2 YSLEER. V gave up 1 base and J gave up 5 bases; unmatched junction bases: 8. The CDR3 loop spans 16 amino acids. The CDR3 is CASSQGASGTGETQYF. The CDR3 DNA reads TGCGCCAGCAGCCAAGGGGCCTCCGGGACAGGGGAGACCCAGTACTTC.

This chain uses TRBV11-2 with TRBJ2-7; 7 bases line up with TRBD2. CDR1 is SGHAT and CDR2 is FQNNGV in the germline V gene. V lost 2 bases to trimming and J lost 4 bases; unmatched junction nucleotides: 11. The CDR3 loop spans 16 amino acids. The CDR3 reads CASSLSPPGRSYEQYF. CDR3 sequence (DNA): TGTGCCAGCAGCTTATCACCCCCCGGGAGGTCTTACGAGCAGTACTTC. Full variable domain (outside the CDR3, taken from reference TRBV11-2 and TRBJ2-7): EAGVAQSPRYKIIEKRQSVAFWCNPISGHATLYWYQQILGQGPKLLIQFQNNGVVDDSQLPKDRFSAERLKGVDSTLKIQPAKLEDSAVYLCASSLSPPGRSYEQYFGPGTRLTVT.

The rearrangement joins TRBV6-5 to TRBJ1-1, with TRBD1 matching over 8 bases. V was pared by 6 bases and J by 5 bases, with 8 bases of the junction left unmatched. Germline V CDR1 and CDR2: MNHEY, SVGAGI. The CDR3 length is 14 residues. In nucleotides, the CDR3 is TGTGCCAGCAGACCAGGGGGCCAGGTGACTGAAGCTTTCTTT. Residues: CASRPGGQVTEAFF.

The chain couples TRBV7-9 to TRBJ1-1; 8 positions match TRBD1. The germline V gene has CDR1 SEHNR and CDR2 FQNEAQ (reference sequence). The CDR3 extends over 16 amino acids. V was pared by 3 bases and J by 1 base, with 7 bases of the junction left unmatched. The CDR3 bases are TGTGCCAGCAGCTTTCCTACCGGGACAGGGAACACTGAAGCTTTCTTT. Protein sequence: CASSFPTGTGNTEAFF. The whole variable domain, remainder taken from reference TRBV7-9 and TRBJ1-1, is DTGVSQNPRHKITKRGQNVTFRCDPISEHNRLYWYRQTLGQGPEFLTYFQNEAQLEKSRLLSDRFSAERPKGSFSTLEIQRTEQGDSAMYLCASSFPTGTGNTEAFFGQGTRLTVV.

V is TRBV11-2 and J is TRBJ2-3; no clear D gene. The germline V gene encodes CDR1 SGHAT and CDR2 FQNNGV. V shed 3 bases and J shed 1 base, with 5 bases lying between them. The CDR3 runs 13 residues. The CDR3 spells CASSFPGTDTQYF. DNA of the CDR3: TGTGCCAGCAGCTTCCCCGGCACAGATACGCAGTATTTT.

The chain carries TRBV27 and TRBJ2-2; tentatively, D is TRBD2 (5 bases). There are 14 residues in the CDR3. Trimming removed 2 bases at V and 7 bases at J, with 11 bases between. The germline V gene has CDR1 MNHEY and CDR2 SMNVEV (reference sequence). CDR3 bases: TGTGCCAGCAGTTTAGAAGGCGGGCGCGGGGAGCTGTTTTTT. It yields the protein CASSLEGGRGELFF.

The chain couples TRBV19 to TRBJ2-5, with 7 nucleotides matching TRBD1. Trimming removed 5 bases from V and 4 bases from J; junction bases left unmatched: 13. In germline, CDR1 is LNHDA, CDR2 SQIVND (reference sequence). The CDR3 sequence is 16 residues long. In DNA form, the CDR3 reads TGTGCCAGTAGTCCGCGGACAGGAGAGGTCCTAGAGACCCAGTACTTC. Its protein is CASSPRTGEVLETQYF.

This clone was seen just once. V usage is TRBV7-9 and J usage is TRBJ1-1; weak D call: TRBD1 (5 bases). Trimming left V 2 bases short and J 3 bases short, with 10 bases between. This CDR3 spans 14 amino acids. Germline V lookup: CDR1 SEHNR, CDR2 FQNEAQ (reference sequence). CDR3 coding DNA: TGTGCCAGCAGCTTACGTGTAGGGGACACTGAAGCTTTCTTT. Encoded protein: CASSLRVGDTEAFF.